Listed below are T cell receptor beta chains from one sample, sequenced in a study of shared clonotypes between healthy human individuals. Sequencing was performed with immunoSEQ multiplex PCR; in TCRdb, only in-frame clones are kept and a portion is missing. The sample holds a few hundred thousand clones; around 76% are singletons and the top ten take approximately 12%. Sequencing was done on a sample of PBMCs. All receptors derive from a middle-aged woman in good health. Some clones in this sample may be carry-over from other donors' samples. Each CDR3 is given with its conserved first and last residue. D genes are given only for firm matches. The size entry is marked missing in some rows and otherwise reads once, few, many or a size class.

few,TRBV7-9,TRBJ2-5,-,TGTGCCAGCAGCCAAACTAGAGCATTAGAGACCCAGTACTTC,CASSQTRALETQYF
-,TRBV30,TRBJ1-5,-,TGTGCCTGGAGTTACAGGCGCAATCAGCCCCAGCATTTT,CAWSYRRNQPQHF
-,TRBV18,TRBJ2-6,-,TGTGCCAGCTCACCATCAGGCGGGGCCAACGTCCTGACTTTC,CASSPSGGANVLTF
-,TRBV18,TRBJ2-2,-,TGTTCCAGCTCGCGACCGGGGCAGGGGACCGGGGAGCTGTTTTTT,CSSSRPGQGTGELFF
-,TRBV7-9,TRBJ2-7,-,TGTGCCAGCAGCCGACCGACCCCTCCCTACGAGCAGTACTTC,CASSRPTPPYEQYF
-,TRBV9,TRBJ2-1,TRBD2,TGTGCCAGCAGCGTAGCACCGGGACTAGGTGACAATGAGCAGTTCTTC,CASSVAPGLGDNEQFF
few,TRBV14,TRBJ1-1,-,TGTGCCAGCAGCAAACAACATAACACTGAAGCTTTCTTT,CASSKQHNTEAFF
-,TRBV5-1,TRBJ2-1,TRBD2,TGCGCCAGCAGCTCTCCCGGGGTTAGCGGGAGCAATGAGCAGTTCTTC,CASSSPGVSGSNEQFF
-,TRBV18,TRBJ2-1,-,TGTGCCAGCTCACCAGGGACGGGAACCTACAATGAGCAGTTCTTC,CASSPGTGTYNEQFF
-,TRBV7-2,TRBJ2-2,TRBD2,TGTGCCAGCAGCCCCCGGGCTAGCGGGAGAACCGGGGAGCTGTTTTTT,CASSPRASGRTGELFF
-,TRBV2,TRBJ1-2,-,TGTGCCAGCACCGGGATAAGAGCTAACTATGGCTACACCTTC,CASTGIRANYGYTF
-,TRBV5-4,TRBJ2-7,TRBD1,TGTGCCAGCAGCGCCGGGACAGGGGCCCCCTACGAGCAGTACTTC,CASSAGTGAPYEQYF
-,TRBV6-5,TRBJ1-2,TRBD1,TGTGCCAGCAGTACTAACACAGGGGCGGGTGGCTACACCTTC,CASSTNTGAGGYTF
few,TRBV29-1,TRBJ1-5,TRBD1,TGCAGCGTTGTACAGGGGGCGGGTCAGCCCCAGCATTTT,CSVVQGAGQPQHF
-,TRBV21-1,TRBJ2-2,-,TGTGCCGGTGGACTAGCGGGAGATGAGTGGGACACCGGGGAGCTGTTTTTT,CAGGLAGDEWDTGELFF
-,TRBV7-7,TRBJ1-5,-,TGTGCCAGCAGCTTAGGATGGAAAAATCGGCCCCAGCATTTT,CASSLGWKNRPQHF
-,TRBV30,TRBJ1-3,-,TGTGCCTGGACGGGAGAGCAGGGCCTGCTCTCTGGAAACACCATATATTTT,CAWTGEQGLLSGNTIYF
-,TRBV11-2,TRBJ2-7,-,TGTGCCAGCAGCCCCCGGGGGAGTCTCCACGAGCAGTACTTC,CASSPRGSLHEQYF
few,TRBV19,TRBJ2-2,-,TGTGCCAGCAGGCCTGGGGTCGGAACCGGGGAGCTGTTTTTT,CASRPGVGTGELFF
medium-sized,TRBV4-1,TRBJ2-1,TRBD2,TGCGCCAGCAGCCGTACTAGCGGGATTAATGAGCAGTTCTTC,CASSRTSGINEQFF
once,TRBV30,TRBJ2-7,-,TGTGCCTGGAGTCACGGATACGAGCAGTACTTC,CAWSHGYEQYF
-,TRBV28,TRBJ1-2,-,TGTGCCAGCAGTTTACCCGGGTTAGTCTATGGCTACACCTTC,CASSLPGLVYGYTF
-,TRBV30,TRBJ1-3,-,TGTGCCTGGAGTGTATCGGCTGGAAACACCATATATTTT,CAWSVSAGNTIYF
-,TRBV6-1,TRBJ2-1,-,TGTGCCAGCAGTGAAGTAGGGATGGGTGAGCAGTTCTTC,CASSEVGMGEQFF
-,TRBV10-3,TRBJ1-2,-,TGTGCCATCAGTGAGGGATCAACCCGCTATGGCTACACCTTC,CAISEGSTRYGYTF
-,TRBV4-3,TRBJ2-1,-,TGCGCCAGCAGCCAAGATAACTGGGGAGACAATGAGCAGTTCTTC,CASSQDNWGDNEQFF
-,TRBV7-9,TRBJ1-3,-,TGTGCCAGCAGCTTTGGGGGGGCCAGGGGTGGAAACACCATATATTTT,CASSFGGARGGNTIYF
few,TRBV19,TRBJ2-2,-,TGTGCCAGTACCTCGGGGGATACCGGGGAGCTGTTTTTT,CASTSGDTGELFF
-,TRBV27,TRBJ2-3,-,TGTGCCAGCAAGGGGGTAAAAAGCACAGATACGCAGTATTTT,CASKGVKSTDTQYF
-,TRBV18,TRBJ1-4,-,TGTGCCAGCTCACCCCGGGAGGGGAGAAATGAAAAACTGTTTTTT,CASSPREGRNEKLFF
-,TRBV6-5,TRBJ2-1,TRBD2,TGTGCCAGCAGTTACCAGGGACTAGCGGGAGGGAATGAGCAGTTCTTC,CASSYQGLAGGNEQFF
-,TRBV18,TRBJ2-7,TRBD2,TGTGCCAGCTCACGGGGACTAGCGGACCCCTACGAGCAGTACTTC,CASSRGLADPYEQYF
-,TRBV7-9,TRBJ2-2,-,TGTGCCAGCAGCTCCCTTGGAACTAACACCGGGGAGCTGTTTTTT,CASSSLGTNTGELFF
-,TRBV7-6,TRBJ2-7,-,TGTGCCAGCAGTGGGGCTGGGCCCTCCTACGAGCAGTACTTC,CASSGAGPSYEQYF
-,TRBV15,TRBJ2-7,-,TGTGCCACCAGCAGAGATTTGGGTTTCTACGAGCAGTACTTC,CATSRDLGFYEQYF
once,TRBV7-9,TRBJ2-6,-,TGTGCCAGCAGTCCCCTGGGGCCAGGGACGACCTCTGGGGCCAACGTCCTGACTTTC,CASSPLGPGTTSGANVLTF
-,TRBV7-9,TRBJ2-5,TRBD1,TGTGCCAGCGGAAGGACAGGGAAGGGAGAGACCCAGTACTTC,CASGRTGKGETQYF
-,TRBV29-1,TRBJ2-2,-,TGCAGCGTTGAAGGTCGTATAGGCTCGAACACCGGGGAGCTGTTTTTT,CSVEGRIGSNTGELFF
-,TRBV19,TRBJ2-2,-,TGTGCCAGTAGTTCCGCAACCGGGGAGCTGTTTTTT,CASSSATGELFF
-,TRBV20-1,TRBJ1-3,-,TGCAGTGCTTCGGGAGGAAACACCATATATTTT,CSASGGNTIYF
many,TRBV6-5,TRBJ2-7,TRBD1,TGTGCCAGCAGTGAGACCGGGACAGGCTACGAGCAGTACTTC,CASSETGTGYEQYF
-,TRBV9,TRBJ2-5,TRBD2,TGTGCCAGCAGCCCGGGAGGGGGGGGCCAAAGTGGGTACGGAGAGACCCAGTACTTC,CASSPGGGGQSGYGETQYF
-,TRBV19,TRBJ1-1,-,TGTGCCAGTAGTCCCCGACACCGGGGCAGGAACACTGAAGCTTTCTTT,CASSPRHRGRNTEAFF
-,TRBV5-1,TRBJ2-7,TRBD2,TGCGCCAGCAGCCTCCTTCTAGCGGGAGTCGGCGAGCAGTACTTC,CASSLLLAGVGEQYF
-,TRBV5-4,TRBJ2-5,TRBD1,TGTGCCAGCAGGGACAGGGACAAGATACAAGAGACCCAGTACTTC,CASRDRDKIQETQYF
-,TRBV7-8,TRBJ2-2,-,TGTGCCAGCAGCCCCTCGTCGGGCACCGGGGAGCTGTTTTTT,CASSPSSGTGELFF
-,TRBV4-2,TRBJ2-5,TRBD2,TGTGCCAGCAGCCAGACCAAACAAGCGGGAGGTGAGACCCAGTACTTC,CASSQTKQAGGETQYF
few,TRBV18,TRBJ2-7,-,TGTGCCAGGGGAGGGACAGTACAGTACTTC,CARGGTVQYF
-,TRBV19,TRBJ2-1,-,TGTGCCAGTACCCATGGGTACGGGAGCTATGAGCAGTTCTTC,CASTHGYGSYEQFF
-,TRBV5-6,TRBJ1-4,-,TGTGCCAGCAGCCCGGTTGCAACTAATGAAAAACTGTTTTTT,CASSPVATNEKLFF
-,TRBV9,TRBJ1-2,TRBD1,TGTGCCAGCAGCAGGGACAGCGGCTCTGGCTACACCTTC,CASSRDSGSGYTF
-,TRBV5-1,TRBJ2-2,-,TGCGCCAGCAGCTTGGGGCAGAACGCGAACACCGGGGAGCTGTTTTTT,CASSLGQNANTGELFF
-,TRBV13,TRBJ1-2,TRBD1,TGTGCCAGCAGCTTATTTCCTCCGGGACAGCCAACTACCTCTACCTATGGCTACACCTTC,CASSLFPPGQPTTSTYGYTF
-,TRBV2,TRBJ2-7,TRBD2,TGTGCCAGCACACCGGGCCCCAGCGGGAGTGGCTACGAGCAGTACTTC,CASTPGPSGSGYEQYF
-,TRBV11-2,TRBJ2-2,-,TGTGCCAGCAGCTTAGTGCGGGCGACGAACACCGGGGAGCTGTTTTTT,CASSLVRATNTGELFF
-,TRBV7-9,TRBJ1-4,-,TGTGCCAGCAGCTTAGAGGCAGGCCCCCTTGGTGAAAAACTGTTTTTT,CASSLEAGPLGEKLFF
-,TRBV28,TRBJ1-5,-,TGTGCCAGCAGTTTACGGTCAGGGCGGTGGCAGCCCCAGCATTTT,CASSLRSGRWQPQHF